The T cell receptor (beta chain) under discussion was sequenced for a study of T cells in Graves' hyperthyroidism and ophthalmopathy. Looked up from germline, CDR1 is KGHSH and CDR2 is LQKENI. The CDR3 consists of 14 residues. Trimming removed 2 bases from V and 1 base from J, with 9 bases in between. There were TCR beta CDR3 regions amplified from RNA transcripts. The HTBI primer set drove a first-round RT-PCR of the TCR CDR3. TCRdb redid the calling of the multiplex PCR reads with MiXCR, one entry per CDR3 protein. The data contain some 460,000 distinct CDR3 sequences, around 14% of them seen just once; the ten biggest clones take up over 7.5%. General observations from the study: A model of 13 V-J pairs discriminated ophthalmopathy from stable hyperthyroidism.

This clonotype was picked up many times. Its specificity is not known. The rearrangement joins TRBV18 to TRBJ2-7; possibly TRBD1 or TRBD2 for D (5 bases each). This TCR derives from a woman under 30 with Graves' hyperthyroidism. Input material: blood. CDR3 sequence reads: CASSPDGGSYEQYF. The CDR3 bases are TGTGCCAGCTCACCAGATGGGGGTTCCTACGAGCAGTACTTC.